The 23 T cell receptor beta chains reported below all come from one sample, sequenced in a study of blood T cell repertoires in COVID-19. Repertoires were generated with immunoSEQ multiplex PCR, while TCRdb's copy carries only in-frame clones and drops some. The data show tens of thousands of clones, roughly 90% seen once. Sequences were obtained from peripheral blood. These receptors all come from a man between 65 and 79 years old with active or convalescent COVID-19.

There are a few counts of this clone. V gene TRBV19 combines with J gene TRBJ1-1, with 9 bases aligning to TRBD1. CDR3 length: 14 amino acids. V was pared by 7 bases and J by 5 bases, with 8 bases of the junction left unmatched. CDR1 and CDR2 (germline): LNHDA, SQIVND (reference sequence). DNA for the CDR3: TGTGCCAGTAACTTCGGGACAGGGCTGACTGAAGCTTTCTTT. It encodes CASNFGTGLTEAFF.

The rearrangement links TRBV28 to TRBJ2-2, with no clear D. The V end lost 3 bases, the J end lost 4 bases, and 12 bases lay between the germline ends. The CDR3 loop spans 15 amino acids. Germline-derived CDR1 and CDR2 are MDHEN and SYDVKM. The CDR3 here is CASSLAASGTGELFF. DNA of the CDR3: TGTGCCAGCAGTTTGGCAGCATCGGGCACCGGGGAGCTGTTTTTT.

This clone showed up just once. V gene TRBV7-2 combines with J gene TRBJ2-7; D is possibly TRBD2 (5 bases). In germline, CDR1 is SGHTA, CDR2 FQGNSA. This CDR3 region has 16 residues. V lost 5 bases and J 2 bases, leaving 19 bases between the germline ends. CDR3 coding DNA: TGTGCCAGCAGCACGAGGGCGGCGTCTAGTACCTACGAGCAGTACTTC. It codes for CASSTRAASSTYEQYF.

The rearrangement links TRBV21-1 to TRBJ2-2; no check of the table's D call, TRBD2, against the DNA was made. TRBV21-1 is a documented pseudogene. This CDR3 region has 17 residues. The CDR3 DNA reads as TGTGCCAGCACCAACCAAGGACTAGCGGGAGACACCGGGGAGCTGTTTTTT. It specifies CASTNQGLAGDTGELFF.

This chain joins TRBV11-2 and TRBJ1-1; unclear D gene. CDR1 SGHAT and CDR2 FQNNGV come from the germline V gene. The CDR3 loop spans 13 amino acids. With 5 bases removed from V and 3 bases from J, the gap between germline ends came to 10 bases. The CDR3 here is CASSPQLDTEAFF. The CDR3 DNA reads as TGTGCCAGCAGCCCTCAACTGGACACTGAAGCTTTCTTT.

The V gene is TRBV18, the J gene TRBJ1-1, with D uncertain. Germline-derived CDR1 and CDR2 are KGHSH and LQKENI. The CDR3 length is 17 residues. V was trimmed by 3 bases and J by 1 base, leaving 18 bases between them. The CDR3 protein is CASSPPLVRMRNTEAFF. For the CDR3, the DNA is TGTGCCAGCTCACCTCCCTTGGTCAGGATGAGGAACACTGAAGCTTTCTTT. Variable domain in full (rest from reference TRBV18 and TRBJ1-1): NAGVMQNPRHLVRRRGQEARLRCSPMKGHSHVYWYRQLPEEGLKFMVYLQKENIIDESGMPKERFSAEFPKEGPSILRIQQVVRGDSAAYFCASSPPLVRMRNTEAFFGQGTRLTVV.

This chain connects TRBV9 to TRBJ1-2, with a tentative D call TRBD1 (5 bases). The CDR3 length is 15 residues. CDR1 SGDLS and CDR2 YYNGEE come from the germline V gene. Trimming took 3 bases from V and 4 from J, leaving 16 bases between them. The CDR3 spells CASSGVGRGGYGYTF. The CDR3 DNA sequence: TGTGCCAGCAGCGGGGTTGGGAGGGGTGGCTATGGCTACACCTTC.

In this sample, this clone turned up once. This sequence joins TRBV6-5 and TRBJ2-7; 11 bases agree with TRBD2. Germline V gene data show CDR1 as MNHEY and CDR2 as SVGAGI. Trimming removed 11 bases from V and 5 bases from J; junction bases left unmatched: 11. The CDR3 consists of 14 residues. Here the CDR3 DNA reads TGTGCCGCAGTTGCCTCGGGACTAGCGGACGAGCAGTACTTC. The encoded protein is CAAVASGLADEQYF.

V and J are TRBV7-2 and TRBJ1-5; D possibly corresponds to TRBD1 (6 bases). Between the trimmed V and J ends, which lost 5 bases and 0 bases, there was a span of 11 bases. CDR1 and CDR2 (germline): SGHTA, FQGNSA. This CDR3 is built from 15 residues. In DNA, the CDR3 is TGTGCCAGCAGCCTACACAGGGATAGCAATCAGCCCCAGCATTTT. Residues: CASSLHRDSNQPQHF.

The genes are TRBV4-1 and TRBJ1-1; D gene ambiguous. The V and J ends lost 4 bases and 3 bases respectively, with 12 bases between them. The CDR3 consists of 14 residues. The V gene's germline CDR1 is MGHRA and CDR2 YSYEKL. The CDR3 DNA reads as TGCGCCAGCAGCCCGGGTTCCAGCGACACTGAAGCTTTCTTT. Translated: CASSPGSSDTEAFF.

V usage is TRBV7-9 and J usage is TRBJ2-5, with D possibly TRBD2 on 6 matching bases. CDR1 is SEHNR, CDR2 FQNEAQ, per germline (reference sequence). The V gene lost 5 bases and the J gene lost 1 base, with 14 bases spanning the gap. CDR3 size: 15 residues. The CDR3: CASSGVIGGQETQYF. The CDR3 nucleotides are TGTGCCAGCAGCGGGGTTATCGGGGGCCAAGAGACCCAGTACTTC.

The rearrangement joins TRBV28 to TRBJ2-7, with a possible D match to TRBD2 (5 bases). Germline CDR1 is MDHEN and CDR2 is SYDVKM. The CDR3 contains 14 residues. V lost 4 bases and J lost 7, with 17 bases in between. CDR3 nucleotides: TGTGCCAGCAGTTGGGAGAGCCGAATGGGGGAGCAGTACTTC. Its protein product is CASSWESRMGEQYF.

The rearrangement joins TRBV6-5 to TRBJ1-4, with 8 bases lining up with TRBD1. The germline V gene encodes CDR1 MNHEY and CDR2 SVGAGI. CDR3 length: 14 residues. The J segment lost 2 bases and the V segment lost 7 bases, leaving 3 bases of the junction unmatched. The CDR3 sequence: CASTAGGTNEKLFF. In nucleotides, the CDR3 is TGTGCCAGCACAGCAGGGGGCACTAATGAAAAACTGTTTTTT.

The gene calls are TRBV6-2 or TRBV6-3 and TRBJ2-1, with 8 bases fitting TRBD2. Germline CDR1 is MNHEY and CDR2 is SVGEGT. The ends lost 5 bases at V and 4 bases at J; junction bases unmatched: 13. The CDR3 sequence is 17 residues long. CDR3 amino acids: CASSPSGRERLYNEQFF. In DNA, the CDR3 is TGTGCCAGCAGTCCAAGCGGGAGAGAAAGACTATACAATGAGCAGTTCTTC.

The chain uses TRBV24-1 and TRBJ2-1; a weak D match, TRBD1 (6 bases). Trimming removed 4 bases from V and 8 bases from J, with 14 bases in between. Germline V lookup: CDR1 KGHDR, CDR2 SFDVKD. The CDR3 sequence is 14 residues long. This chain's CDR3 is CATSDRTEQDEQFF. CDR3 nucleotides: TGTGCCACCAGTGACAGGACAGAACAGGATGAGCAGTTCTTC.

The gene calls are TRBV30 and TRBJ2-7; D perhaps matches TRBD1 (8 bases). This CDR3 is built from 18 residues. Germline V CDR1 and CDR2: GTSNPN, SVGIG (reference sequence). Trimming took off 3 bases at V and 2 bases at J, with 26 bases between the two ends. The CDR3 DNA is TGTGCCTGGAGCCGACAGGGGTTGGGGCTAGCGGCTCCCTACGAGCAGTACTTC. This translates into CAWSRQGLGLAAPYEQYF.

The rearrangement links TRBV7-3 to TRBJ2-1, with 9 positions matching TRBD2. The CDR3 has 15 residues. Trimming at V came to 5 bases and at J to 8 bases, leaving 10 bases not matched to a gene. Looked up from germline, CDR1 is SGHTA and CDR2 is FQGTGA. The chain's CDR3 is CASSPLAGYNDEQFF. CDR3 coding DNA: TGTGCCAGCAGCCCCCTAGCGGGATATAACGATGAGCAGTTCTTC.

This chain connects TRBV5-5 to TRBJ2-3; a possible D gene is TRBD1 (5 bases). The V end was cut by 0 bases, the J end by 6 bases, with 14 bases between. The CDR3 loop spans 15 amino acids. The V gene's germline CDR1 is SGHKS and CDR2 YYEKEE (reference sequence). This chain's CDR3 is CASSLEGVKVDTQYF. In DNA, the CDR3 is TGTGCCAGCAGCTTGGAAGGGGTTAAAGTGGATACGCAGTATTTT.

This chain connects TRBV2 to TRBJ1-5; D is unclear. The CDR3 spans 15 residues. The germline V and J ends were trimmed by 3 bases and 4 bases, with 13 bases remaining between them. Looked up from germline, CDR1 is SNHLY and CDR2 is FYNNEI. The chain's CDR3 is CASSERVTGNQPQHF. The CDR3 DNA reads TGTGCCAGCAGTGAGAGGGTCACGGGGAATCAGCCCCAGCATTTT.

CDR3 loop: CASSHYRGVRNEQYF. DNA of the CDR3: TGTGCCAGCTCACACTACAGGGGAGTAAGAAACGAGCAGTACTTC. The genes are TRBV18 and TRBJ2-7, with 7 bases matching TRBD1. The CDR3 is 15 residues long. V was clipped by 4 bases and J by 5 bases; unmatched bases: 11. Germline V gene lookup returns CDR1 KGHSH and CDR2 LQKENI. The entire variable domain, with the rest obtained from reference TRBV18 and TRBJ2-7, is as follows: NAGVMQNPRHLVRRRGQEARLRCSPMKGHSHVYWYRQLPEEGLKFMVYLQKENIIDESGMPKERFSAEFPKEGPSILRIQQVVRGDSAAYFCASSHYRGVRNEQYFGPGTRLTVT.

In nucleotides, the CDR3 is TGTGCCAGCAGCCGGAAAAGAGGGGGTCGCTCCTACAATGAGCAGTTCTTC. The encoded protein is CASSRKRGGRSYNEQFF. The chain has TRBV7-2 and TRBJ2-1, with D possibly TRBD1 on 6 matching bases. CDR3 length: 17 amino acids. CDR1 is SGHTA, CDR2 FQGNSA, per germline. The ends were cut back, 5 bases at V and 0 bases at J, with 17 bases in the middle.

The chain recombines TRBV7-3 with TRBJ2-1; 11 bases line up with TRBD2. The germline CDR1 and CDR2 sequences are SGHTA and FQGTGA. The CDR3 loop spans 17 amino acids. V dropped 2 bases and J dropped 5; count of bases not matched to a gene: 8. The CDR3 DNA follows: TGTGCCAGCAGCTTACGGGTTTTAGCGGGAGGGGACAATGAGCAGTTCTTC. Translation gives CASSLRVLAGGDNEQFF. Full variable domain (missing parts from reference TRBV7-3 and TRBJ2-1): GAGVSQTPSNKVTEKGKYVELRCDPISGHTALYWYRQSLGQGPEFLIYFQGTGAADDSGLPNDRFFAVRPEGSVSTLKIQRTERGDSAVYLCASSLRVLAGGDNEQFFGPGTRLTVL.

This chain uses TRBV3-1 (or the pseudogene TRBV3-2) with TRBJ2-7, with a weak D call TRBD1 (5 bases). The CDR3 is made up of 14 amino acids. The V gene lost 2 bases and the J gene lost 6 bases, with 14 bases spanning the gap. Germline values: CDR1 LGHDT, CDR2 YNNKEL (reference sequence). CDR3 nucleotide sequence: TGTGCCAGCAGCCAATTTCAGGGAATTGGCGAGCAGTACTTC. This encodes CASSQFQGIGEQYF.